This T cell receptor beta chain was recovered during a study of T cells in Graves' hyperthyroidism and ophthalmopathy (dated by TCRdb to the late 2010s). Background for the entire study: To identify TCR V-J signatures that set the groups apart, the researchers used a discovery cohort of about a hundred patients, made up of roughly 45 with Graves' ophthalmopathy and some 58 with stable Graves' hyperthyroidism. Prospective prediction of ophthalmopathy was tested in an independent validation cohort consisting of some 18 hyperthyroidism patients and approximately 16 patients who later progressed to ophthalmopathy. For training and testing, the 110 or so patients in the discovery cohort were randomly divided in a 7:3 ratio. In addition, the study compared T-cell repertoires in thyroid tissue and in blood from five or six Graves' hyperthyroidism patients. After sampling, hyperthyroidism patients received methimazole starting at 30 mg daily, and ophthalmopathy patients received high-dose intravenous methylprednisolone. The paper reports TCR Vbeta CDR3 sequencing of over 120 peripheral blood samples: 43 ophthalmopathy, under 80 hyperthyroidism and around 17 progressor patients.

This clonotype is a singleton in its sample. The antigen this receptor binds is unknown. A much larger clone lies one base from this, so it may be a read error. Broader findings and caveats from the paper: In cross-validation, a model built on a 13 V-J signature told ophthalmopathy apart from stable hyperthyroidism with 87.88% sensitivity and roughly 83% specificity, and in testing the same model reached 80%/75%. Most expanded thyroid clonotypes (frequency above 0.001) were also detected in blood, a finding suggesting that blood repertoires may reflect thyroid immune responses. In validation, the model predicted progression to ophthalmopathy a median of approximately 6.6 months before onset, with approximately 71% sensitivity and 72.22% specificity. Sample size was not statistically predetermined, and blinding of investigators to group allocation was not performed.

Per the germline V gene, SQVTM is the CDR1 and ANQGSEA is the CDR2. V is cut by 4 bases and J by 0 bases, and the space between the germline ends is 9 bases. The CDR3 covers 13 residues, taking in both the cysteine and the phenylalanine. Here the CDR3 DNA is all that survives: 39 bases in frame from base 1. Patients with uncontrolled infections, other autoimmune diseases, pregnancy or lactation were excluded. Diagnoses were based on clinical symptoms, serum thyroxine and TRAb, thyroid ultrasound and orbital computed tomography. Total RNA was extracted with Trizol reagent, and quality was checked on an Agilent 2100 Bioanalyzer. The TCR beta CDR3 regions were amplified from the RNA transcripts. The first round of RT-PCR for the TCR CDR3 was performed with the HTBI primer set and the Qiagen OneStep RT-PCR kit. Libraries were constructed in a second round of multiplex PCR, after which size selection and purification were performed. The libraries were sequenced on an Illumina HiSeq2000 using paired-end 100 bp reads. The authors' pipeline ran thus. SOAPnuke was used to process the raw data, throwing out any read that contained adapters or uncalled bases, had a mean Phred below 15, or lacked an exact constant-primer or identifier match. High-quality paired reads were merged using COPE v1.2.5, and each unique nucleotide sequence was defined as a clonotype. MiTCR v1.1 was used to align clonotypes to the IMGT TRBV, TRBD and TRBJ reference segments. Analysis was restricted to V-J combinations with a frequency above 0.0001, which covered roughly 99% of repertoires. A TCS score was defined as the ratio of F50 (clonal expansion) to E x V (chaos), with BLOSUM62-based TCRdist applied between CDR3 peptides within each V-J. Welch's t-statistics and random forest reduced roughly 530 V-J features to some 14, which were used in a naive Bayes classifier (R e1071). The Morisita-Horn index was used to measure how similar the thyroid and blood repertoires were. In-frame beta chains were kept once TCRdb had trimmed the public reads at Q25 with fastp and called clones with MiXCR. Merged by CDR3 protein, the rows form single entries marked with the most common genes and DNA. TCRdb's processing, not the study's, gives the V and J calls here. The sample has around 660,000 distinct CDR3 sequences on record, 45% of them singletons. The ten most abundant clones make up about 7.2% of the sample.

The source material was peripheral blood or thyroid tissue (not recorded which). In this chain, TRBV29-1 is recombined with TRBJ1-1; there is no confident call for the D gene. The sequence came from an adult man with Graves' disease, either hyperthyroidism or ophthalmopathy (not recorded which). The bases are TGCAGCGTTGTAGGACTGATGAACACTGAAGCTTTCTTT. The resulting protein is CSVVGLMNTEAFF.